Below are 26 T cell receptor beta chains sequenced from a single sample in a study of sequential checkpoint blockade in melanoma (dated by TCRdb to between 2018 and 2021). The meaning of the sample's treatment or condition label: randomized to nivolumab then ipilimumab (arm A) or the reverse (arm B). The receptor library was made with the immunoSEQ multiplex PCR assay. This immuneACCESS table, as held by TCRdb, lists in-frame sequences with V and J called but not all clones. Of the missing ones, under half trace to an unresolved V gene in checked studies; the others have no known cause. This sample is represented by about 3,000 clones; 15% to 20% of them were singletons. The ten largest clonotypes hold over 8% of the sample. This specimen was tumor tissue (inferred from file names), taken from a patient given nivolumab and ipilimumab in sequence. Receptor source: a human donor with melanoma.

This clone was recorded a few times. The chain couples TRBV11-3 to TRBJ2-2; 7 nucleotides align to TRBD2. Trimming cost V 5 bases and J 3 bases; bases outside gene matches: 9. The CDR3 runs 16 residues. Germline V gives CDR1 SGHNT, CDR2 YENEEA. The CDR3 nucleotides are TGTGCCAGCAGCCGGGGGGTGGGTTACGACACCGGGGAGCTGTTTTTT. Translation: CASSRGVGYDTGELFF.

This clone came up many times. This sequence joins TRBV11-3 and TRBJ1-2; 7 positions agree with TRBD1. With 5 bases clipped from V and 8 bases from J, the junction kept 14 bases outside the gene matches. Germline V gene lookup returns CDR1 SGHNT and CDR2 YENEEA. This CDR3 spans 15 amino acids. The CDR3 spells CASSLEGAPRGGYTF. CDR3 DNA: TGTGCCAGCAGCCTCGAGGGGGCCCCTCGGGGCGGCTACACCTTC.

This sequence joins TRBV6-8 and TRBJ2-1, with a weak D call TRBD2 (6 bases). Trimming removed 10 bases at V and 1 base at J, with 23 bases between. CDR1 is MNHGY and CDR2 is SAAAGT in the germline V gene. This CDR3 contains 17 residues. CDR3 loop: CAIQREGGIASYNEQFF. CDR3 in DNA: TGTGCCATCCAACGGGAAGGAGGGATCGCATCCTACAATGAGCAGTTCTTC.

The chain couples TRBV25-1 to TRBJ2-1; tentatively, D is TRBD1 (5 bases). V gave up 0 bases and J gave up 10 bases, with 10 bases separating them. In germline, CDR1 is MGHDK, CDR2 SYGVNS. CDR3 size: 13 residues. CDR3 loop: CASSEYRKGEQFF. CDR3 DNA sequence: TGTGCCAGCAGTGAATATCGGAAGGGGGAGCAGTTCTTC. Complete variable domain (other parts from reference TRBV25-1 and TRBJ2-1): EADIYQTPRYLVIGTGKKITLECSQTMGHDKMYWYQQDPGMELHLIHYSYGVNSTEKGDLSSESTVSRIRTEHFPLTLESARPSHTSQYLCASSEYRKGEQFFGPGTRLTVL.

V and J are TRBV5-1 and TRBJ2-3, with D perhaps given as TRBD1 or TRBD2 (5 bases each). The V gene lost 3 bases and the J gene lost 0 bases, with 11 bases spanning the gap. The CDR3 runs 15 residues. CDR1 is SGHRS, CDR2 YFSETQ, per germline. CDR3 loop: CASSWGPDSTDTQYF. The CDR3, as DNA: TGCGCCAGCAGCTGGGGACCCGATAGCACAGATACGCAGTATTTT.

This clone is labeled medium-sized. CDR3 region: CASSVASGSIPEQYF. The DNA for the CDR3 is TGTGCCAGCAGCGTAGCTAGCGGGAGTATACCCGAGCAGTACTTC. This chain uses TRBV9 with TRBJ2-7; 10 bases fit TRBD2. Germline values: CDR1 SGDLS, CDR2 YYNGEE. V trimming: 0 bases; J trimming: 6 bases; junction bases outside the gene matches: 6. The CDR3 length is 15 residues.

By sample share, this clone is medium-sized (0.01 to 0.1%). The CDR3 DNA is TGTGCCAGCAGTCTCAACAGGGACGGTGGCTACACCTTC. Amino acid sequence: CASSLNRDGGYTF. This rearrangement joins TRBV6-8 to TRBJ1-2, with D perhaps TRBD1 (6 bases). The CDR3 totals 13 residues. Per germline, CDR1 MNHGY and CDR2 SAAAGT. V gave up 5 bases and J gave up 7 bases, with 14 bases separating them.

The CDR3 region is CASSGTSGGADTQYF. CDR3 nucleotides: TGTGCCAGCAGTGGGACTAGCGGGGGGGCAGATACGCAGTATTTT. The chain links TRBV6-8 to TRBJ2-3; 16 bases match TRBD2. The ends lost 5 bases at V and 4 bases at J; junction bases unmatched: 0. This CDR3 region has 15 residues. Germline CDR1 is MNHGY and CDR2 is SAAAGT.

This clone is labeled as large. The V and J genes are TRBV19 and TRBJ2-3; TRBD1 is a possible D gene (6 bases). The CDR3 is 11 amino acids. V was pared by 11 bases and J by 6 bases, with 12 bases between. In germline, CDR1 is LNHDA, CDR2 SQIVND (reference sequence). CDR3 nucleotides: TGTGCCGCGGACAGTGGGGATACGCAGTATTTT. As protein: CAADSGDTQYF.

This clone has more than one count but fewer than ten. The chain uses TRBV28 and TRBJ2-7; TRBD2 is a possible D gene (6 bases). V was clipped by 3 bases and J by 3 bases, with 12 bases between them. Germline CDR1 is MDHEN and CDR2 is SYDVKM. The CDR3 length is 14 residues. This chain's CDR3 is CASSFLADYYEQYF. In DNA form, the CDR3 reads TGTGCCAGCAGTTTTTTAGCGGACTACTACGAGCAGTACTTC.

This clone was picked up a small number of times. The genes are TRBV30 and TRBJ1-2; D is uncertain. This CDR3 is 14 amino acids long. V dropped 3 bases and J dropped 3 bases, with 14 bases sitting between them. Germline V gives CDR1 GTSNPN, CDR2 SVGIG (reference sequence). CDR3 sequence (DNA): TGTGCCTGGAGGTCCGGGAGAGTCGACTATGGCTACACCTTC. Its protein is CAWRSGRVDYGYTF.

The V call is TRBV19, the J call TRBJ2-3; the match to TRBD2 covers 8 bases. Germline trimming cut 4 bases from V and 2 bases from J; bases unmatched to any gene: 2. CDR1 and CDR2 from the germline V gene are LNHDA and SQIVND (reference sequence). CDR3 length: 14 amino acids. The CDR3 coding sequence is TGTGCCAGTAGTAGCGGGGGGTACACAGATACGCAGTATTTT. The encoded protein is CASSSGGYTDTQYF.

The sample holds a few counts of this clone. The rearrangement uses TRBV6-8 and TRBJ2-2; 7 bases match TRBD1. The CDR3 loop spans 14 amino acids. CDR1 and CDR2 from the germline V gene are MNHGY and SAAAGT. The V gene end was trimmed by 5 bases and the J gene end by 6 bases; junction bases not matched to a gene: 6. In DNA form, the CDR3 reads TGTGCCAGCAGTCGACAGGGTGGTTCCGGGGAGCTGTTTTTT. Amino acids: CASSRQGGSGELFF.

The chain links TRBV6-8 to TRBJ2-1; 7 bases map to TRBD2. The V and J ends lost 5 bases and 2 bases, in that order; junction bases with no gene match: 6. From germline, CDR1 is MNHGY and CDR2 SAAAGT. This CDR3 region has 15 residues. CDR3 DNA sequence: TGTGCCAGCAGTGTAGAGAGCGGGGCCTACAATGAGCAGTTCTTC. Translation: CASSVESGAYNEQFF.

V is TRBV30 and J is TRBJ2-7; no clear D gene. V dropped 0 bases and J dropped 6 bases, with 9 bases sitting between them. From germline, CDR1 is GTSNPN and CDR2 SVGIG (reference sequence). The CDR3 spans 12 residues. The CDR3 is CAWSVIGGEQYF. The CDR3 coding sequence is TGTGCCTGGAGTGTGATAGGCGGCGAGCAGTACTTC.

This clone is medium-sized by share. The V gene is TRBV11-3, the J gene TRBJ1-5; possible D gene TRBD1, 6 bases. Germline CDR1 is SGHNT and CDR2 is YENEEA. V was shortened by 0 bases and J by 4 bases, with 7 bases between the two germline ends. The CDR3 covers 14 residues. CDR3 nucleotides: TGTGCCAGCAGCTTAGAGAGGGGGAATCAGCCCCAGCATTTT. Translating gives CASSLERGNQPQHF.

This clone is judged large (0.1 to 1%). This chain links TRBV19 with TRBJ2-7; D gene ambiguous. Germline loops: CDR1 LNHDA, CDR2 SQIVND (reference sequence). V lost 2 bases, J lost 6 bases, and 5 bases lay in between. The length of the CDR3 is 11 residues. The CDR3 DNA follows: TGTGCCAGTAGTATATTCGGCGAGCAGTACTTC. It yields the protein CASSIFGEQYF.

V usage is TRBV10-3 and J usage is TRBJ2-3; D is ambiguous. Deletions cut 1 base from V and 3 bases from J, with 11 bases between. The germline CDR1 and CDR2 sequences are ENHRY and SYGVKD. This CDR3 has 15 amino acids. This chain's CDR3 is CAISEYNSETDTQYF. The CDR3 DNA reads TGTGCCATCAGTGAGTACAACAGCGAAACAGATACGCAGTATTTT.

A few counts support this clone. V gene TRBV28 combines with J gene TRBJ2-6; the D is unclear. The CDR3 spans 15 residues. V was clipped by 2 bases and J by 0 bases, with 5 bases between them. Per the germline V gene, CDR1 is MDHEN and CDR2 is SYDVKM. The CDR3 sequence: CASSLTDSGANVLTF. The CDR3 DNA follows: TGTGCCAGCAGTTTAACGGACTCTGGGGCCAACGTCCTGACTTTC. Together with reference TRBV28 and TRBJ2-6, the CDR3 gives the full variable domain: DVKVTQSSRYLVKRTGEKVFLECVQDMDHENMFWYRQDPGLGLRLIYFSYDVKMKEKGDIPEGYSVSREKKERFSLILESASTNQTSMYLCASSLTDSGANVLTFGAGSRLTVL.

V gene TRBV28 combines with J gene TRBJ2-2; unclear D gene. Germline assignment: CDR1 MDHEN and CDR2 SYDVKM. The CDR3 has 13 residues. Trimming pared 6 bases from V and 0 bases from J, leaving 5 bases between. This CDR3 reads CASSLTNTGELFF. CDR3 nucleotides: TGTGCCAGCAGCCTCACGAACACCGGGGAGCTGTTTTTT.

This chain uses TRBV29-1 with TRBJ1-5; D is unresolved. CDR3 length: 13 amino acids. With 2 bases removed from V and 4 bases from J, the gap between germline ends came to 9 bases. Germline V gene sequence: CDR1 SQVTM, CDR2 ANQGSEA. The CDR3 nucleotides are TGCAGCGTTGAATTCAGTACTAATCAGCCCCAGCATTTT. It specifies CSVEFSTNQPQHF.

The chain joins TRBV5-1 to TRBJ2-7, with 7 bases lining up with TRBD1. V was clipped by 4 bases and J by 3 bases; unmatched bases: 10. Germline values: CDR1 SGHRS, CDR2 YFSETQ. The CDR3 sequence is 15 residues long. CDR3 sequence reads: CASSPGQVRDYEQYF. CDR3 DNA: TGCGCCAGCAGCCCCGGACAGGTAAGGGACTACGAGCAGTACTTC.

A few counts support this clone. The chain links TRBV11-3 to TRBJ2-1, with D maybe TRBD1 (6 bases). The CDR3 is 15 residues long. V was shortened by 0 bases and J by 3 bases, with 9 bases between the two germline ends. The germline V gene encodes CDR1 SGHNT and CDR2 YENEEA. The DNA of the CDR3 is TGTGCCAGCAGCTTAGAACAGGGTGGCTACAATGAGCAGTTCTTC. Its protein is CASSLEQGGYNEQFF.

This clone was counted between two and nine times. This chain uses TRBV28 with TRBJ1-2, with TRBD1 identical over 10 bases. Germline V gene lookup returns CDR1 MDHEN and CDR2 SYDVKM. There are 14 residues in the CDR3. The junction had 6 bases not matched to a gene; V was cut back by 6 bases and J by 5 bases. CDR3 coding DNA: TGTGCCAGCAGCCGCGGGACAGGGGTATATGGCTACACCTTC. Amino acids: CASSRGTGVYGYTF.

This clone was found a few times. The chain couples TRBV9 to TRBJ2-4, with D possibly TRBD1 on 7 matching bases. CDR3 size: 18 residues. V lost 0 bases, J lost 8 bases, and 24 bases lay in between. CDR1 SGDLS and CDR2 YYNGEE come from the germline V gene. In DNA, the CDR3 is TGTGCCAGCAGCGTAGGGAGTGGGACTGGGACAGCGACACACATTCAGTACTTC. Translated, it gives CASSVGSGTGTATHIQYF.

This rearrangement joins TRBV15 to TRBJ1-5, with D possibly being TRBD1 (5 bases). V lost 3 bases, J lost 7 bases, and 13 bases lay in between. CDR3 length: 14 residues. Germline values: CDR1 LNHNV, CDR2 YYDKDF (reference sequence). The DNA of the CDR3 is TGTGCCACCAGCAGCCGACAGACCGGACAGCCCCAGCATTTT. Amino acids: CATSSRQTGQPQHF.